The sequence of this T cell receptor (beta chain) was determined in a study of blood T cell repertoires in COVID-19. Profiled with immunoSEQ multiplex PCR; TCRdb holds only in-frame clones, not every one. Of approximately 100,000 clones in the sample, around nine tenths were seen once. The sequenced sample was peripheral blood. The clonotype comes from a human donor in a cohort sampled during active COVID-19.

In DNA, the CDR3 is TGTGCCAGCAGTTCCATACAGGGTATCGGCAATCAGCCCCAGCATTTT. Translated, it gives CASSSIQGIGNQPQHF. The J gene is TRBJ1-5, the V gene TRBV28; the D gene is possibly TRBD1 (6 bases). Germline V gene data show CDR1 as MDHEN and CDR2 as SYDVKM. The CDR3 has 16 amino acids. Trimming shortened V by 4 bases and J by 2 bases, and 15 bases separated the two germline ends. Supplemented by reference TRBV28 and TRBJ1-5, the full variable domain reads DVKVTQSSRYLVKRTGEKVFLECVQDMDHENMFWYRQDPGLGLRLIYFSYDVKMKEKGDIPEGYSVSREKKERFSLILESASTNQTSMYLCASSSIQGIGNQPQHFGDGTRLSIL.